This T cell receptor (beta chain) was found in a study of STAT5B mutations in CD4+ large granular lymphocyte leukemia. Study-wide results and limits: Without HLA matching, higher CD4+ than CD8+ T-LGLL clonality could reflect small sample size.

This clone was picked up a small number of times. Its antigen is undetermined. The assay was run at survey level. TCRdb's copy holds only in-frame clones and misses some; the assay was immunoSEQ multiplex PCR. This table holds roughly 48,000 clones, approximately 70% found once. The source of this sequence is a human donor in good health. Sequencing was done on a sample of CD4+ T cells from blood buffy coats.

The CDR3 is CASSIAVSSGELFF. CDR3 coding DNA: TGTGCCAGTAGTATAGCGGTTTCCAGCGGGGAGCTGTTTTTT. The chain is built from TRBV19 and TRBJ2-2, with D hard to call. This CDR3 is built from 14 residues. V lost 1 base and J lost 7, with 10 bases in between. The germline V gene has CDR1 LNHDA and CDR2 SQIVND (reference sequence). Variable domain in full (rest from reference TRBV19 and TRBJ2-2): DGGITQSPKYLFRKEGQNVTLSCEQNLNHDAMYWYRQDPGQGLRLIYYSQIVNDFQKGDIAEGYSVSREKKESFPLTVTSAQKNPTAFYLCASSIAVSSGELFFGEGSRLTVL.